One and the same sample provided the 21 T cell receptor beta chains below, sequenced in a study of long-term antiretroviral therapy in people with HIV. At the survey level, the v3.0 immunoSEQ assay was run. Measured with immunoSEQ multiplex PCR; TCRdb has only the in-frame clones, and not every one. In the table there are over 25,000 clones, 85% to 95% of which are singletons. Specimen: unsorted PBMCs, collected 6.2 years after starting antiretroviral therapy. Receptor source: a man in his forties with HIV.

The chain has TRBV19 and TRBJ2-6, with D unresolved. Per the germline V gene, CDR1 is LNHDA and CDR2 is SQIVND (reference sequence). Between the trimmed V and J ends, which lost 4 bases and 2 bases, there was a span of 9 bases. This CDR3 comprises 15 residues. This CDR3 reads CASSTQSAGANVLTF. In DNA form, the CDR3 reads TGTGCCAGTAGTACTCAGTCGGCTGGGGCCAACGTCCTGACTTTC.

This chain connects TRBV5-1 to TRBJ1-2; 7 nucleotides align to TRBD1. CDR1 is SGHRS and CDR2 is YFSETQ in the germline V gene. CDR3 length: 16 amino acids. J gave up 4 bases and V 3 bases, and 12 bases lay outside the gene matches. CDR3: CASSWAGQGVAYGYTF. The CDR3 nucleotides are TGCGCCAGCAGCTGGGCCGGGCAGGGGGTCGCCTATGGCTACACCTTC.

The chain joins TRBV5-1 to TRBJ2-5, with 7 bases matching TRBD2. CDR1 is SGHRS and CDR2 is YFSETQ in the germline V gene. The CDR3 is made up of 14 amino acids. V gave up 2 bases and J gave up 2 bases; unmatched junction bases: 3. CDR3 nucleotide sequence: TGCGCCAGCAGCTTAACTAGCGCGCAAGAGACCCAGTACTTC. This codes for CASSLTSAQETQYF. Full variable domain (outside the CDR3, taken from reference TRBV5-1 and TRBJ2-5): KAGVTQTPRYLIKTRGQQVTLSCSPISGHRSVSWYQQTPGQGLQFLFEYFSETQRNKGNFPGRFSGRQFSNSRSEMNVSTLELGDSALYLCASSLTSAQETQYFGPGTRLLVL.

V gene TRBV7-3 combines with J gene TRBJ2-5, with 10 bases matching TRBD2. Germline V lookup: CDR1 SGHTA, CDR2 FQGTGA. V was clipped by 5 bases and J by 7 bases; unmatched bases: 4. The CDR3 is 13 amino acids. CDR3 amino acids: CASSPEREGTQYF. CDR3 coding DNA: TGTGCCAGCAGCCCCGAGCGGGAGGGGACCCAGTACTTC.

This chain connects TRBV5-4 to TRBJ2-7; 7 bases are a match to TRBD2. Germline V lookup: CDR1 SGHNT, CDR2 YYREEE (reference sequence). The CDR3 consists of 14 residues. With V trimmed by 4 bases and J by 4 bases, 8 bases remained unmatched. CDR3: CASSTLSGTYEQYF. The DNA for the CDR3 is TGTGCCAGCAGCACTCTCAGCGGGACTTACGAGCAGTACTTC.

In nucleotides, the CDR3 is TGTGCCAGCAGTGTTACCCGACAAGTCTACGAGCAGTACTTC. Translating it yields CASSVTRQVYEQYF. The J gene is TRBJ2-7, the V gene TRBV6-5; D gene ambiguous. Trimming removed 5 bases at V and 3 bases at J, with 14 bases between. CDR1 is MNHEY and CDR2 is SVGAGI in the germline V gene. There are 14 residues in the CDR3.

V is TRBV7-3 and J is TRBJ2-2, with 9 bases lining up with TRBD2. J lost 4 bases, V lost 3 bases, and 9 bases had no gene match. In germline, CDR1 is SGHTA, CDR2 FQGTGA. The CDR3 sequence is 17 residues long. CDR3 nucleotides: TGTGCCAGCAGCTTGACCCCTAGCGGGGAGGTCACCGGGGAGCTGTTTTTT. Its translation is CASSLTPSGEVTGELFF.

V gene TRBV6-5 combines with J gene TRBJ1-1; possible D gene TRBD1, 5 bases. Trimming shortened V by 5 bases and J by 5 bases, and 12 bases separated the two germline ends. The CDR3 has 13 residues. Germline CDR1 is MNHEY and CDR2 is SVGAGI. The CDR3 here is CASSEYGGTEAFF. The DNA for the CDR3 is TGTGCCAGCAGTGAATACGGGGGTACTGAAGCTTTCTTT.

The chain links TRBV6-1 to TRBJ1-2, with D possibly TRBD1 on 5 matching bases. The germline V gene has CDR1 MNHNS and CDR2 SASEGT. V lost 6 bases and J 4 bases, leaving 18 bases between the germline ends. CDR3 length equals 15 residues. CDR3 DNA: TGTGCCAGCAGGAACCAGGGAATCGGGCTCTATGGCTACACCTTC. This codes for CASRNQGIGLYGYTF.

This clone was seen a single time. The chain uses TRBV19 and TRBJ2-2; 9 nucleotides align to TRBD2. Per the germline V gene, CDR1 is LNHDA and CDR2 is SQIVND (reference sequence). V lost 2 bases and J lost 6; bases outside the gene matches: 4. The CDR3 covers 15 residues. CDR3: CASSIKAGGPGELFF. CDR3 coding DNA: TGTGCCAGTAGTATAAAAGCGGGGGGCCCCGGGGAGCTGTTTTTT. The whole variable domain, filled in from reference TRBV19 and TRBJ2-2, reads DGGITQSPKYLFRKEGQNVTLSCEQNLNHDAMYWYRQDPGQGLRLIYYSQIVNDFQKGDIAEGYSVSREKKESFPLTVTSAQKNPTAFYLCASSIKAGGPGELFFGEGSRLTVL.

J is TRBJ2-7 and V is TRBV7-9; no reliable D call. This CDR3 spans 12 amino acids. V shed 4 bases and J shed 6 bases, with 10 bases lying between them. From germline, CDR1 is SEHNR and CDR2 FQNEAQ (reference sequence). CDR3 DNA: TGTGCCAGCAGCTATAAGGTCAGCGAGCAGTACTTC. Residues: CASSYKVSEQYF.

The rearrangement joins TRBV7-3 to TRBJ1-2; the D gene is possibly TRBD1 (5 bases). This CDR3 contains 16 residues. V was clipped by 2 bases and J by 8 bases, with 21 bases between them. Germline CDR1 is SGHTA and CDR2 is FQGTGA. For the CDR3, the DNA is TGTGCCAGCAGCTTAGATCCCCCCGGGGCAGGGAGCGGCTACACCTTC. Translating gives CASSLDPPGAGSGYTF.

This clone was recorded only once. V gene TRBV7-8 combines with J gene TRBJ2-7, with a weak D call TRBD2 (6 bases). Deletions cut 3 bases from V and 0 bases from J, with 6 bases between. This CDR3 contains 13 residues. Per germline, CDR1 SGHVS and CDR2 FQNEAQ. The CDR3, as DNA: TGTGCCAGCAGCTTTAGCGGCTCCTACGAGCAGTACTTC. Its translation is CASSFSGSYEQYF.

V and J are TRBV19 and TRBJ2-7, with 8 positions matching TRBD1. Germline V gene data show CDR1 as LNHDA and CDR2 as SQIVND (reference sequence). The ends lost 8 bases at V and 0 bases at J; junction bases unmatched: 18. The CDR3 runs 18 residues. CDR3 sequence: CASGKTGTGDDDSYEQYF. The CDR3 DNA is TGTGCCAGTGGCAAAACCGGGACAGGCGACGACGACTCCTACGAGCAGTACTTC.

CDR3 in amino acids: CASSPSGSSEYF. CDR3 sequence (DNA): TGTGCCAGCAGCCCGAGCGGGAGTAGCGAGTATTTT. This chain connects TRBV7-9 to TRBJ2-3; TRBD2 aligns across 8 bases. The CDR3 is 12 amino acids. Trimming cost V 5 bases and J 13 bases; bases outside gene matches: 8. Germline V lookup: CDR1 SEHNR, CDR2 FQNEAQ (reference sequence).

CDR3 region: CASTPGRDYNEQFF. Here the CDR3 DNA reads TGTGCCAGCACCCCGGGACGGGACTACAATGAGCAGTTCTTC. This chain joins TRBV7-9 and TRBJ2-1, with D perhaps matching TRBD1 or TRBD2 (5 bases each). The CDR3 totals 14 residues. The ends were cut back, 7 bases at V and 3 bases at J, with 13 bases in the middle. CDR1 is SEHNR, CDR2 FQNEAQ, per germline (reference sequence).

The rearrangement links TRBV7-2 to TRBJ2-3; possible D gene TRBD1, 7 bases. The V end lost 5 bases, the J end lost 2 bases, and 20 bases lay between the germline ends. The CDR3 is 17 amino acids. The germline V gene encodes CDR1 SGHTA and CDR2 FQGNSA. Here the CDR3 DNA reads TGTGCCAGCAGCCCCCGACAGGGTCGGGGGTACACAGATACGCAGTATTTT. Translation: CASSPRQGRGYTDTQYF. Filled out from reference TRBV7-2 and TRBJ2-3, the complete variable domain reads GAGVSQSPSNKVTEKGKDVELRCDPISGHTALYWYRQSLGQGLEFLIYFQGNSAPDKSGLPSDRFSAERTGGSVSTLTIQRTQQEDSAVYLCASSPRQGRGYTDTQYFGPGTRLTVL.

This sequence joins TRBV28 and TRBJ2-7, with 7 bases aligning to TRBD1. Germline V gene data show CDR1 as MDHEN and CDR2 as SYDVKM. Trimming at V came to 7 bases and at J to 3 bases, leaving 6 bases not matched to a gene. The length of the CDR3 is 13 residues. The CDR3 loop is CASIGQENYEQYF. Here the CDR3 DNA reads TGTGCCAGCATCGGACAGGAAAACTACGAGCAGTACTTC.

The rearrangement joins TRBV4-1 to TRBJ2-3; D is uncertain. Germline CDR1 and CDR2: MGHRA and YSYEKL. This CDR3 has 15 residues. V shed 1 base and J shed 6 bases, with 14 bases lying between them. The CDR3 loop is CASSQGGVTSDTQYF. The CDR3 nucleotides are TGCGCCAGCAGCCAAGGGGGTGTAACTTCTGATACGCAGTATTTT.

This chain uses TRBV5-6 with TRBJ2-7; perhaps TRBD2 as D (5 bases). Germline V gene data show CDR1 as SGHDT and CDR2 as YYEEEE. The V gene lost 3 bases and the J gene lost 7 bases, with 20 bases spanning the gap. This CDR3 region has 15 residues. CDR3 amino acids: CASSSIGVGKEEQYF. CDR3 DNA sequence: TGTGCCAGCAGCTCGATCGGGGTGGGTAAAGAGGAGCAGTACTTC. Complete variable domain (other parts from reference TRBV5-6 and TRBJ2-7): DAGVTQSPTHLIKTRGQQVTLRCSPKSGHDTVSWYQQALGQGPQFIFQYYEEEERQRGNFPDRFSGHQFPNYSSELNVNALLLGDSALYLCASSSIGVGKEEQYFGPGTRLTVT.

The chain combines TRBV6-5 with TRBJ1-5; maybe TRBD1 (5 bases). Germline loops: CDR1 MNHEY, CDR2 SVGAGI. This CDR3 region has 15 residues. V was clipped by 6 bases and J by 1 base, with 13 bases between them. The CDR3 reads CASSLAGRSNQPQHF. The CDR3 nucleotides are TGTGCCAGCAGCCTCGCAGGGAGGAGCAATCAGCCCCAGCATTTT.